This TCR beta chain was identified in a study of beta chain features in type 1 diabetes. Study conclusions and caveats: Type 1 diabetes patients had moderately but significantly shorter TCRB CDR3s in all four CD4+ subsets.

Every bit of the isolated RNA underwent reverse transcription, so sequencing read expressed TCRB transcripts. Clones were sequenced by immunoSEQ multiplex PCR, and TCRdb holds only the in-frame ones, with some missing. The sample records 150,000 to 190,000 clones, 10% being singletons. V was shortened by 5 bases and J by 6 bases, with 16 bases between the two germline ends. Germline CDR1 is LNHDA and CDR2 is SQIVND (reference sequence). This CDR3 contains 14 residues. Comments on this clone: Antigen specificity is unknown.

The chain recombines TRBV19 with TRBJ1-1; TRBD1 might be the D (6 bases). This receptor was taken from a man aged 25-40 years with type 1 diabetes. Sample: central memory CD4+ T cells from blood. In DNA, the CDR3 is TGTGCCAGTAGTGCTAAGGGGGTATCGGCTGAAGCTTTCTTT. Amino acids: CASSAKGVSAEAFF.